This section outlines one T cell receptor (beta chain) sequence together with its context. Antigen: not known. This sample is part of a study of CD8+ T cells in alopecia areata. Study-wide results and limits: Tofacitinib did not eliminate many expanded lesional clones from scalp or blood.

The V and J ends lost 4 bases and 0 bases, in that order; junction bases with no gene match: 5. The CDR3 sequence is 16 residues long. From germline, CDR1 is PRHDT and CDR2 FYEKMQ (reference sequence). Treatment defined: oral pan-JAK inhibitor, 5-10 mg twice daily. Following extraction, RNA underwent reverse transcription to cDNA, which served as the sequencing template. Profiled with immunoSEQ multiplex PCR; TCRdb holds only in-frame clones, not every one. The sample shows 60,000 to 85,000 clones, approximately 64% of them seen only once. The clonotype comes from a human donor with alopecia areata. This chain uses TRBV13 with TRBJ2-3, with TRBD1 matching over 9 bases. The sample was CD8+ T cells sorted from blood, taken at week 24, from a patient treated with tofacitinib. This chain's CDR3 is CASSSEDRGSTDTQYF. CDR3 nucleotides: TGTGCCAGCAGCTCGGAGGACAGGGGAAGCACAGATACGCAGTATTTT.